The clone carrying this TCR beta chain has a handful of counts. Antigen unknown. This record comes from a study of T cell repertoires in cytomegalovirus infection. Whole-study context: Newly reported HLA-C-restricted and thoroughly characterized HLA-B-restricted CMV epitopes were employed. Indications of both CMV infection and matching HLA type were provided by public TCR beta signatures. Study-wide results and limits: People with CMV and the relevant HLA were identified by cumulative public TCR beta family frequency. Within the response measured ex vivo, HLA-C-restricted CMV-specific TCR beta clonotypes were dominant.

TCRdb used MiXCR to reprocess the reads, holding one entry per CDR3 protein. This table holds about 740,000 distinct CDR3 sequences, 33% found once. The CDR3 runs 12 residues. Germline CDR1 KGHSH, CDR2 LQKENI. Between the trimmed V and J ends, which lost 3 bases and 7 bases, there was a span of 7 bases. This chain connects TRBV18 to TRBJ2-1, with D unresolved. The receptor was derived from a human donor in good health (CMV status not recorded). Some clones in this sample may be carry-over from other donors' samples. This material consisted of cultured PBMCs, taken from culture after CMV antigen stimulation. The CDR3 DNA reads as TGTGCCAGCTCACCGACCATAAATGAGCAGTTCTTC. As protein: CASSPTINEQFF.